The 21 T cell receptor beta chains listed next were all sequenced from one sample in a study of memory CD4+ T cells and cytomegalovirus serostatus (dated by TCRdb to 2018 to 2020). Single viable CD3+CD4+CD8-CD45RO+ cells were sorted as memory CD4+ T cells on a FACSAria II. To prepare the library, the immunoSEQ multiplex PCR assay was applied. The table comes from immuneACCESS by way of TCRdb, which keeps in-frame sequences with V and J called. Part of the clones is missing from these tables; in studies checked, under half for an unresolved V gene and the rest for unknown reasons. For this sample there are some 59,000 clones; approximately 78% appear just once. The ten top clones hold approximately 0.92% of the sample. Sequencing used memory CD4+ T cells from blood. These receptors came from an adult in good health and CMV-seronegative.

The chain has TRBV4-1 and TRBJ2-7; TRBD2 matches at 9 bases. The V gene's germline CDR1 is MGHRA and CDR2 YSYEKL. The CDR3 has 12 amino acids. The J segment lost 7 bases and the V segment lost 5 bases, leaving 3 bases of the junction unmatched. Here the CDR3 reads CASSILAGEQYF. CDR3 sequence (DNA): TGCGCCAGCAGCATCCTAGCGGGAGAGCAGTACTTC.

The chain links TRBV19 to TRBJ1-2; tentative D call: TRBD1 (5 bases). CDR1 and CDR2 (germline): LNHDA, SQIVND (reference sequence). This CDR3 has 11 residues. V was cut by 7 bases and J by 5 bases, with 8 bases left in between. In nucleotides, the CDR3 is TGTGCCAGTAACGGGGCTTATGGCTACACCTTC. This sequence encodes CASNGAYGYTF.

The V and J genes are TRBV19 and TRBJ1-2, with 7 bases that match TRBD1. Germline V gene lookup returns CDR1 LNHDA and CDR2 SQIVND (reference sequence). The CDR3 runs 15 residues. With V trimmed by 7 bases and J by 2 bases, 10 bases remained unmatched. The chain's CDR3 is CASTLRDRENYGYTF. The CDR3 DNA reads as TGTGCCAGTACCCTTCGGGACAGAGAGAACTATGGCTACACCTTC.

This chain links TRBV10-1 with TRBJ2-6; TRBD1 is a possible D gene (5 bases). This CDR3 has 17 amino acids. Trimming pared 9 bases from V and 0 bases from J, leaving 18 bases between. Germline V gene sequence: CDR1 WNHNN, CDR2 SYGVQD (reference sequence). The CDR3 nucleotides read TGCGCCAGGAAGCCGAGACAGCTTATCTCTGGGGCCAACGTCCTGACTTTC. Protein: CARKPRQLISGANVLTF.

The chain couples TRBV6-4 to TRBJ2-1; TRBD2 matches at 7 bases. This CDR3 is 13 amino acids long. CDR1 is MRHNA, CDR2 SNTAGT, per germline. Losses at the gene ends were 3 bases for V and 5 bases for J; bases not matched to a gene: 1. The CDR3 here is CASSERENNEQFF. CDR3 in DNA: TGTGCCAGCAGTGAGCGGGAGAACAATGAGCAGTTCTTC.

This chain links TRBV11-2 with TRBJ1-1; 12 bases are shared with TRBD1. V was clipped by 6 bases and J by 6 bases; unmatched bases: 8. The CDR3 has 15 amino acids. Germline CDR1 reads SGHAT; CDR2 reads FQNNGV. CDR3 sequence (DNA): TGTGCCAGCAGTCGATTCCGGGACAGGGGGCCTGAAGCTTTCTTT. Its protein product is CASSRFRDRGPEAFF.

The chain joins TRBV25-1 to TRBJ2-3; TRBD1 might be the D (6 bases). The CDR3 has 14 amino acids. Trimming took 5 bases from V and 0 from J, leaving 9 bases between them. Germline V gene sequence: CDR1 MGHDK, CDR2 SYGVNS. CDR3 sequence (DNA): TGTGCCAGCAGTAGAGACAGGAGCACAGATACGCAGTATTTT. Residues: CASSRDRSTDTQYF.

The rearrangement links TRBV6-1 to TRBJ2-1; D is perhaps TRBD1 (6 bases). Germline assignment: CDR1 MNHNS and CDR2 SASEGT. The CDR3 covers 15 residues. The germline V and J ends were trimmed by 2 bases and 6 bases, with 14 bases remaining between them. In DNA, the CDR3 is TGTGCCAGCAGTGAAACTCGTGGCAGGGGCAATGAGCAGTTCTTC. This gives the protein CASSETRGRGNEQFF.

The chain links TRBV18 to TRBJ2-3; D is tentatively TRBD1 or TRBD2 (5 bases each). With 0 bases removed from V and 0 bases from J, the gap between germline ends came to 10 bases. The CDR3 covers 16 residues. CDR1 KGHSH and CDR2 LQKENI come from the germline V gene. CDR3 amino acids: CASSPPQGVSTDTQYF. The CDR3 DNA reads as TGTGCCAGCTCACCACCGCAGGGAGTGAGCACAGATACGCAGTATTTT.

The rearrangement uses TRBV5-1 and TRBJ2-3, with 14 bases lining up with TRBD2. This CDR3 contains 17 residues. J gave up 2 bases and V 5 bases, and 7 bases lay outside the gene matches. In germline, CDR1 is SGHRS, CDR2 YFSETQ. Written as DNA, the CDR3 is TGCGCCAGCAGTAAAGGACTAGCGGGGGGAATCACAGATACGCAGTATTTT. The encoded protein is CASSKGLAGGITDTQYF.

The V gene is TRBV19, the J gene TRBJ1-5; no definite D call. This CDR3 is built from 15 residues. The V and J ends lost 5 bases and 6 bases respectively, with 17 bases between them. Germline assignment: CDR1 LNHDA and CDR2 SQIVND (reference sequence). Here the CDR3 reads CASSVSASLGQPQHF. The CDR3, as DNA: TGTGCCAGTAGTGTAAGCGCAAGTTTGGGTCAGCCCCAGCATTTT.

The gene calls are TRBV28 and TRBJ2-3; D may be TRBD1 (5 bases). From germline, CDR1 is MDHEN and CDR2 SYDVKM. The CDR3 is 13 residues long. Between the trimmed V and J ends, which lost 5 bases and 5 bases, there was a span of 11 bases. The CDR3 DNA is TGTGCCAGCAGTCTTACGCAGGGAGATACGCAGTATTTT. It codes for CASSLTQGDTQYF.

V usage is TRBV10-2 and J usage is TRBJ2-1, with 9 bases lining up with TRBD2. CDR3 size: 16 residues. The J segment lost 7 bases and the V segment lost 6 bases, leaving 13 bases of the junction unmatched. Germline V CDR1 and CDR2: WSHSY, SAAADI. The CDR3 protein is CASSQPGLAFFNEQFF. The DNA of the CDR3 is TGCGCCAGCAGCCAACCGGGACTAGCCTTTTTTAATGAGCAGTTCTTC.

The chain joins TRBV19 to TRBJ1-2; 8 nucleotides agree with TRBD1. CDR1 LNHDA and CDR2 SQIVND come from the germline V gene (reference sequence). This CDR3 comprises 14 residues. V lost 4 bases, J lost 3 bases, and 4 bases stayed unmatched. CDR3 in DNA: TGTGCCAGTAGTACGGGACAGGTCGACTATGGCTACACCTTC. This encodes CASSTGQVDYGYTF.

The CDR3 coding sequence is TGTGCCAGCAGCTTAGGCGCTCTAGCGGGAGCGTCAGATACGCAGTATTTT. Translating it yields CASSLGALAGASDTQYF. V gene TRBV11-3 combines with J gene TRBJ2-3; 10 positions match TRBD2. V lost 1 base to trimming and J lost 4 bases; unmatched junction nucleotides: 8. CDR1 is SGHNT and CDR2 is YENEEA in the germline V gene. CDR3 length: 17 amino acids. The entire variable domain, with the rest obtained from reference TRBV11-3 and TRBJ2-3, is as follows: EAGVVQSPRYKIIEKKQPVAFWCNPISGHNTLYWYLQNLGQGPELLIRYENEEAVDDSQLPKDRFSAERLKGVDSTLKIQPAELGDSAVYLCASSLGALAGASDTQYFGPGTRLTVL.

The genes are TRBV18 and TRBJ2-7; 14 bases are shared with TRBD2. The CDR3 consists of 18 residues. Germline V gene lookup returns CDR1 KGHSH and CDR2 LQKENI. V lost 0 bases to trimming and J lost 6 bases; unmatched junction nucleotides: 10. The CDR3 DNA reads TGTGCCAGCTCACCACCACCGGGACTAGCGGGAGCATTGTTCGAGCAGTACTTC. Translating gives CASSPPPGLAGALFEQYF.

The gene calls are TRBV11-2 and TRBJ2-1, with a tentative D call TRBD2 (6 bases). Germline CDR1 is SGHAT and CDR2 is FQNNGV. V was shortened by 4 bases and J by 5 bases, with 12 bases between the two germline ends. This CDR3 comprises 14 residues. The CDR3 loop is CASSSGLENNEQFF. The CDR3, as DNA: TGTGCCAGCAGCTCGGGACTCGAGAACAATGAGCAGTTCTTC.

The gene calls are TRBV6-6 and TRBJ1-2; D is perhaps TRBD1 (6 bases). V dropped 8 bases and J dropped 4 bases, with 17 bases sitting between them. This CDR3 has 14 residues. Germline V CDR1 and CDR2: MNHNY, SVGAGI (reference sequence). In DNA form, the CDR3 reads TGTGCCAGCCGGGTGAGGGGGGGCGTCTATGGCTACACCTTC. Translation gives CASRVRGGVYGYTF.

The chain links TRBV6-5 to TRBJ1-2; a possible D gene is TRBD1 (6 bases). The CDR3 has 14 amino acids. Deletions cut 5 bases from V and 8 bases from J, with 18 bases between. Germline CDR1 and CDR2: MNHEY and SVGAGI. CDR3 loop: CASSPPGGLLGYTF. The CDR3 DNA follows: TGTGCCAGCAGTCCGCCGGGGGGGCTTTTAGGCTACACCTTC.

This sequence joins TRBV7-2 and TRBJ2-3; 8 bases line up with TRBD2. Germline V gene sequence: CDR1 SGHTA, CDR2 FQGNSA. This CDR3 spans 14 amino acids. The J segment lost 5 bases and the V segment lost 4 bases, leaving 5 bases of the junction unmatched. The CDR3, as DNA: TGTGCCAGCAGCTCAGGCCTAGCGGGAGATACGCAGTATTTT. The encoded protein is CASSSGLAGDTQYF. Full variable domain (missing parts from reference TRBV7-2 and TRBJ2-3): GAGVSQSPSNKVTEKGKDVELRCDPISGHTALYWYRQSLGQGLEFLIYFQGNSAPDKSGLPSDRFSAERTGGSVSTLTIQRTQQEDSAVYLCASSSGLAGDTQYFGPGTRLTVL.

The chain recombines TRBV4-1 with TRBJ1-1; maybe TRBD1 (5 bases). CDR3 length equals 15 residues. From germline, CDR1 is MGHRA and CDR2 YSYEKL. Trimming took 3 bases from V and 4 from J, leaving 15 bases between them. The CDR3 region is CASSQTATVRTEAFF. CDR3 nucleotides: TGCGCCAGCAGCCAGACAGCGACAGTACGCACTGAAGCTTTCTTT.